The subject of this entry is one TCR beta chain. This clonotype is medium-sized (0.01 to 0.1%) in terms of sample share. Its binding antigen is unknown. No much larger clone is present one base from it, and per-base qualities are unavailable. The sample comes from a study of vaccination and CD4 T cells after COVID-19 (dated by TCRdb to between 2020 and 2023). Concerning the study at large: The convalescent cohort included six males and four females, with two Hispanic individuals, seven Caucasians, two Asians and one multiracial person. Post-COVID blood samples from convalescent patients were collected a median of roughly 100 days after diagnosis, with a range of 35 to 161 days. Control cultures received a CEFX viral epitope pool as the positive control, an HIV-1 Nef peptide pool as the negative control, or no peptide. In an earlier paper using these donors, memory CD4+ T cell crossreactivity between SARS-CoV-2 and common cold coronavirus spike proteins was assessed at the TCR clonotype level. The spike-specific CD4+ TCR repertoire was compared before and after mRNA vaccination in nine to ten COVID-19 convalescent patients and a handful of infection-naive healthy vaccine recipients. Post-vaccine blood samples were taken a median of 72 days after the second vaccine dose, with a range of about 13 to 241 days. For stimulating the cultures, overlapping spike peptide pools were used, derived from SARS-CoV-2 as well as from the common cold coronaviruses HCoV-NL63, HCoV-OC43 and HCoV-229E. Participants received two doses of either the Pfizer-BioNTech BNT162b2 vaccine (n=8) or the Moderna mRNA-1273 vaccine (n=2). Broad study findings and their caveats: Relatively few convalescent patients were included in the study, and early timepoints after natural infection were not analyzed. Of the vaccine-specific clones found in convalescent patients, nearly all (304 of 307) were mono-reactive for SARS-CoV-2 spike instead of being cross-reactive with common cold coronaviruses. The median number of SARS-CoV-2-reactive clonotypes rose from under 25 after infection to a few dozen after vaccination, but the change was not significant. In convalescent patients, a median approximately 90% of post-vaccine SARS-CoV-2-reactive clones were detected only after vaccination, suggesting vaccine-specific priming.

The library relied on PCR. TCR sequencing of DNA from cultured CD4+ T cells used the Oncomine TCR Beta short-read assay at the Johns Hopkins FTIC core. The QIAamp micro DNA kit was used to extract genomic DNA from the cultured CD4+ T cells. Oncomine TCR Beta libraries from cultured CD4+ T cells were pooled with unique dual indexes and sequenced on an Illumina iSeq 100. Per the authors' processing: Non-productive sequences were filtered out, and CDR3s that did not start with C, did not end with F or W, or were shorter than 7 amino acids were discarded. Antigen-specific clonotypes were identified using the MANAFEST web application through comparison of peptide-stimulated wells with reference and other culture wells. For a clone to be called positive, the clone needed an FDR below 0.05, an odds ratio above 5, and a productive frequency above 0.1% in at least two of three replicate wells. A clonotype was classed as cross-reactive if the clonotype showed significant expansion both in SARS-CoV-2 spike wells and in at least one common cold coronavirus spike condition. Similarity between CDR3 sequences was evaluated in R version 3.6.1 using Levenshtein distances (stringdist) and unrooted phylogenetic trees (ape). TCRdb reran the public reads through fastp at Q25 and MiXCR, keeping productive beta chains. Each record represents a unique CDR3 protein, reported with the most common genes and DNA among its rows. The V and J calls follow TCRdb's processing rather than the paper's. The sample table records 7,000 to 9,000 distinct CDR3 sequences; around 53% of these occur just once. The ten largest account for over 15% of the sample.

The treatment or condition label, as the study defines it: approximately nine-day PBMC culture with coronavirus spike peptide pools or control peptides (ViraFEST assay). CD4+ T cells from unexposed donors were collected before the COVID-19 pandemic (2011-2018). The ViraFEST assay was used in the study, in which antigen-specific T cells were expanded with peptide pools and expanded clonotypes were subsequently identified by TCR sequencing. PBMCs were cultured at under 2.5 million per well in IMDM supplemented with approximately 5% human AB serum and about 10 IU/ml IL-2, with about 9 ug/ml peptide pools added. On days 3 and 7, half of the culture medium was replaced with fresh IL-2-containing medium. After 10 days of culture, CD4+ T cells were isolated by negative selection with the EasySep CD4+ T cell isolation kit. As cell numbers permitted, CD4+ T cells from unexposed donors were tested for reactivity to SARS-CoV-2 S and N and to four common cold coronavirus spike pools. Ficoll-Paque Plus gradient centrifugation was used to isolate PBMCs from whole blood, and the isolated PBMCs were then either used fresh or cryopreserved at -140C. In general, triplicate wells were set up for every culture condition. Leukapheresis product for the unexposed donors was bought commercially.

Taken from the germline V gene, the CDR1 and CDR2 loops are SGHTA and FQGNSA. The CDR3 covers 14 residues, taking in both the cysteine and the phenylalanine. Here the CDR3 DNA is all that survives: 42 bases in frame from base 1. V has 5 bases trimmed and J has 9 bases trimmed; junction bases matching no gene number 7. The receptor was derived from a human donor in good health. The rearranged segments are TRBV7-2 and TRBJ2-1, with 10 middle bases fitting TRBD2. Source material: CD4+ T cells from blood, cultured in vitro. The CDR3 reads CASSPLAGAGEQFF. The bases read TGTGCCAGCAGCCCGCTAGCGGGAGCAGGTGAGCAGTTCTTC.